The clone carrying this TCR beta chain was seen a handful of times. The antigen is undetermined. This sample is drawn from a study of T-cell memory formation after mild COVID-19. Looking at the study overall: Across donors, TCR clusters were largely donor specific.

Trimming took 1 base from V and 7 from J, leaving 8 bases between them. CDR1 is LGHNA and CDR2 is YSLEER in the germline V gene. The length of the CDR3 is 13 residues. Study-level points and caveats: Pre-infection memory already had some responding clones, implying cross-reactive memory joined.

TCR alpha and TCR beta cDNA libraries carrying sample barcodes and UMIs were produced by 5'RACE using constant-segment primers. TCRdb used MiXCR to reprocess the 5' RACE reads, holding one entry per CDR3 protein. The repertoire holds more than 110,000 distinct CDR3 sequences, with approximately 25% as singletons. Material: PBMCs or a T cell subset sorted from them (not recorded which). V is TRBV4-3 and J is TRBJ2-1; D gene ambiguous. This TCR derives from an adult woman who had mild COVID-19 (a few samples of this study predate the infection). Cell type and time point are not known. The CDR3 nucleotides are TGCGCCAGCAGCCAAGGAATGGGGAATGAGCAGTTCTTC. Translating gives CASSQGMGNEQFF.